The rows below give T cell receptor delta chains drawn from one sample of a study of human gamma delta and Vdelta1 T cells. TCRdb fed the PCR reads to CATT. This table has some 1,400 delta-chain clones, 40% to 50% appearing once. Sequencing was performed on Vdelta1 gamma-delta T cells from blood. The receptors were gathered from a human donor in good health. The CDR3 runs from the conserved cysteine through the conserved F or W. Fields, in order: clone size, J gene, D gene, V gene, CDR3 DNA, CDR3 protein. A D gene is named only where the DNA matches it firmly. Size is omitted from some rows. Given values are once, few, many or a class for expanded clones.

clone size: medium-sized; J gene: TRDJ1; D gene: NA; V gene: TRDV1; CDR3 DNA: TGTGCTCTTGGGGAACGGAAGGTTCCCTCACGGGTCATGGGGATGGGTGATAAACTCATCTTT; CDR3 protein: CALGERKVPSRVMGMGDKLIF
clone size: medium-sized; J gene: TRDJ1; D gene: TRDD3; V gene: TRDV1; CDR3 DNA: TGTGCTCTTGGGGAACTCTCTCCTCCAGTACTGGGGGGGACCGATAAACTCATCTTT; CDR3 protein: CALGELSPPVLGGTDKLIF
clone size: large; J gene: TRDJ1; D gene: TRDD3; V gene: TRDV1; CDR3 DNA: TGTGCTCTTGGGGAACTCACCCATTCCTACGCGGGGGGATACTGGTACACCGATAAACTCATCTTT; CDR3 protein: CALGELTHSYAGGYWYTDKLIF
clone size: medium-sized; J gene: TRDJ1; D gene: NA; V gene: TRDV1; CDR3 DNA: TGTGCTCTTGGGGAAAAGGTCTACGTAGTTACCGATCAACTCATCTTT; CDR3 protein: CALGEKVYVVTDQLIF
clone size: medium-sized; J gene: TRDJ1; D gene: TRDD3; V gene: TRDV1; CDR3 DNA: TGTGCTCTTGGGGTCGGATACCCCAGGACGGGGGGATACGCGTGGCGTGCTACCGATAAACTCATCTTT; CDR3 protein: CALGVGYPRTGGYAWRATDKLIF
clone size: medium-sized; J gene: TRDJ1; D gene: NA; V gene: TRDV1; CDR3 DNA: TGTGCTCTTGGGGAAAGATACGGGCACAAAACCGATAAACTCATCTTT; CDR3 protein: CALGERYGHKTDKLIF
clone size: large; J gene: TRDJ3; D gene: TRDD3; V gene: TRDV1; CDR3 DNA: TGTGCTCTTGGGGAACGGATCCTTCCTACGAATATGCTGGGGGATACGCCTAGCTCCTGGGACACCCGACAGATGTTTTTC; CDR3 protein: CALGERILPTNMLGDTPSSWDTRQMFF
clone size: large; J gene: TRDJ1; D gene: TRDD3; V gene: TRDV1; CDR3 DNA: TGTGCTCTTGGGGAACTAGGCTACCCTGGGTCTGGTGGGGGATACGCCACCGATAAACTCATCTTT; CDR3 protein: CALGELGYPGSGGGYATDKLIF
clone size: few; J gene: TRDJ1; D gene: TRDD3; V gene: TRDV1; CDR3 DNA: TGTGCTCTTGGGAAGGGGACCTGGGAGCTTGACTGGGGGACTTACCTTGCTACCGATAAACTCATCTTT; CDR3 protein: CALGKGTWELDWGTYLATDKLIF
clone size: NA; J gene: TRDJ1; D gene: TRDD2; V gene: TRDV1; CDR3 DNA: TGTGCTCTTGGGGAACTAGGCCTTCCTAACAGCCTGGCCACCTTCTCCGATAAACTCATCTTT; CDR3 protein: CALGELGLPNSLATFSDKLIF
clone size: large; J gene: TRDJ1; D gene: NA; V gene: TRDV1; CDR3 DNA: TGTGCTCTTGGGGTACCACCCGGACTTCCTACCATACCTTTTACTGGGGGGATGCCCGATAAACTCATCTTT; CDR3 protein: CALGVPPGLPTIPFTGGMPDKLIF
clone size: large; J gene: TRDJ1; D gene: TRDD3; V gene: TRDV1; CDR3 DNA: TGTGCTCTTGGGGAACGAATGGGGGATACGCGGACCGATAAACTCATCTTT; CDR3 protein: CALGERMGDTRTDKLIF
clone size: large; J gene: TRDJ1; D gene: TRDD3; V gene: TRDV1; CDR3 DNA: TGTGCTCTTGGGGGGGACCTTTTTTCCTACGGGGATACGCCCCCGTATAAACTCATCTTT; CDR3 protein: CALGGDLFSYGDTPPYKLIF
clone size: large; J gene: TRDJ1; D gene: TRDD3; V gene: TRDV1; CDR3 DNA: TGTGCTCTTGGGGACCGATTCCTATGGGGGATACAATCCGATAAACTCATCTTT; CDR3 protein: CALGDRFLWGIQSDKLIF
clone size: medium-sized; J gene: TRDJ1; D gene: NA; V gene: TRAV29/DV5; CDR3 DNA: NA; CDR3 protein: CSVLLCSKRRLRRSLTAADKLIF
clone size: medium-sized; J gene: TRDJ1; D gene: TRDD3; V gene: TRDV1; CDR3 DNA: TGTGCTCTTGCCCCAGGGCGTTTTCCCGGGGATACGCAACGGGGTCCTCATAAACTCATCTTT; CDR3 protein: CALAPGRFPGDTQRGPHKLIF
clone size: medium-sized; J gene: TRDJ1; D gene: NA; V gene: TRDV1; CDR3 DNA: TGTGCTCTTGGGGAACTGGCGAGGGGTGCGAGTTGGACCGATAAACTCATCTTT; CDR3 protein: CALGELARGASWTDKLIF
clone size: medium-sized; J gene: TRDJ1; D gene: TRDD2; V gene: TRDV1; CDR3 DNA: TGTGCTCTTGGGGAACTTTCCTACCTTCGTAAACTCATCTTT; CDR3 protein: CALGELSYLRKLIF
clone size: medium-sized; J gene: TRDJ2; D gene: NA; V gene: TRDV1; CDR3 DNA: TGTGCTCTTGGGAATCCTCGCCGCGAAACTACCGCGCAACTCTTCTTT; CDR3 protein: CALGNPRRETTAQLFF
clone size: large; J gene: TRDJ1; D gene: NA; V gene: TRDV1; CDR3 DNA: TGTGCTCTTGGGGAATTGTACACCGATAAACTCATCTTT; CDR3 protein: CALGELYTDKLIF
clone size: large; J gene: TRDJ1; D gene: TRDD3; V gene: TRDV1; CDR3 DNA: TGTGCTCTTTCTTTTTCCGCCGGTACTGGGGGACCGTACACCGATAAACTCATCTTT; CDR3 protein: CALSFSAGTGGPYTDKLIF
clone size: NA; J gene: TRDJ1; D gene: TRDD3; V gene: TRDV1; CDR3 DNA: TGTGCTCTTGGGGTTCCCTCGGGACTGGGGGATTGGCGGGCCGATAAACTCATCTTT; CDR3 protein: CALGVPSGLGDWRADKLIF
clone size: large; J gene: TRDJ1; D gene: NA; V gene: TRDV1; CDR3 DNA: TGTGCTCTTGGGGTCCTACACCTGGGAATAACGGGTAAACTCATCTTT; CDR3 protein: CALGVLHLGITGKLIF
clone size: few; J gene: TRDJ1; D gene: TRDD3; V gene: TRDV1; CDR3 DNA: TGTGCTCTTGGGGAACTAGGAATGTTGGGGGATCCCTATACCCTTACCGATAAACTCATCTTT; CDR3 protein: CALGELGMLGDPYTLTDKLIF